The T cell receptor (beta chain) described here comes from a study of OX40 agonist ivuxolimab in advanced cancers. Study-wide results and limits: CD4+ and CD8+ T cells in blood underwent clonal expansion by week 6 at 0.1 to 3.0 mg/kg.

Germline V CDR1 and CDR2: SQVTM, ANQGSEA. The CDR3 runs to 15 residues. Deletions cut 5 bases from V and 1 base from J, with 17 bases between. Note on this clone: Its antigen is not known.

The protocol was immunoSEQ multiplex PCR, while the TCRdb copy is restricted to in-frame clones and leaves out a portion. The data hold tens of thousands of clones, with roughly 80% observed a single time. This sample comprised CD4+ or CD8+ T cells sorted from blood, obtained in a trial of the OX40 agonist ivuxolimab. The chain combines TRBV29-1 with TRBJ2-5, with no clear D. This sequence was found in an adult with an advanced solid tumor such as melanoma, head and neck, liver or kidney cancer. The DNA of the CDR3 is TGCAGCGTTTGTTATACAGCCTCCCCCCAAGAGACCCAGTACTTC. It is translated as CSVCYTASPQETQYF.